These 19 T cell receptor beta chains were sequenced from one sample in a study of cytomegalovirus exposure and HLA in healthy donors. This PCR relied on a set of 60 Vbeta primers and 13 Jbeta primers. Only in-frame clones appear in the TCRdb table, and some are missing; sequencing was by immunoSEQ multiplex PCR. The sample lists around 150,000 clones; roughly 87% were seen once. Source material: PBMCs. These receptor sequences come from a woman aged 25 to 39 in good health and CMV-seronegative.

The chain carries TRBV6-6 and TRBJ1-1; a weak D match, TRBD1 (5 bases). This CDR3 comprises 14 residues. CDR1 is MNHNY and CDR2 is SVGAGI in the germline V gene (reference sequence). V was clipped by 3 bases and J by 1 base, with 9 bases between them. This chain's CDR3 is CASSYRGRNTEAFF. The CDR3 bases are TGTGCCAGCAGTTATCGGGGGAGGAACACTGAAGCTTTCTTT.

This clone was seen only a few times. The chain joins TRBV7-8 to TRBJ1-1; no clear D gene. Trimming shortened V by 8 bases and J by 1 base, and 8 bases separated the two germline ends. Looked up from germline, CDR1 is SGHVS and CDR2 is FQNEAQ. This CDR3 has 12 residues. In DNA form, the CDR3 reads TGTGCCAGCCAGGCTGCGAACACTGAAGCTTTCTTT. This gives the protein CASQAANTEAFF.

In this sample, this clone turned up once. The J gene is TRBJ2-4, the V gene TRBV28, with D tentatively TRBD2 (6 bases). Germline V gene sequence: CDR1 MDHEN, CDR2 SYDVKM. The CDR3 length is 14 residues. The V gene lost 5 bases and the J gene lost 7 bases, with 15 bases spanning the gap. CDR3 in DNA: TGTGCCAGCAGTAAAGGAGGGGTGGATAACATTCAGTACTTC. Translation gives CASSKGGVDNIQYF.

This chain uses TRBV10-3 with TRBJ2-5, with 9 bases matching TRBD1. The end of the DNA is better explained by TRBJ2-7, so the J call may be wrong. The CDR3 contains 15 residues. Germline loops: CDR1 ENHRY, CDR2 SYGVKD. The CDR3 nucleotides read TGTGCCATCAGTGACCTGACAGGGGGGGCCTACGAGCAGTACTTC. Residues: CAISDLTGGAYEQYF.

The chain has TRBV28 and TRBJ1-2; 8 positions match TRBD1. CDR3 size: 13 residues. The J segment lost 6 bases and the V segment lost 5 bases, leaving 5 bases of the junction unmatched. Looked up from germline, CDR1 is MDHEN and CDR2 is SYDVKM. The CDR3 here is CASSPGQDNGYTF. As DNA, the CDR3 is TGTGCCAGCAGTCCGGGACAGGACAATGGCTACACCTTC.

This clone appeared once. The chain is built from TRBV6-6 and TRBJ1-1; 10 nucleotides line up with TRBD1. Germline CDR1 and CDR2: MNHNY and SVGAGI (reference sequence). This CDR3 is built from 16 residues. Germline trimming cut 6 bases from V and 5 bases from J; bases unmatched to any gene: 12. Written as DNA, the CDR3 is TGTGCCAGCAGCCCTGGACAGGGGGTTCGATTTACTGAAGCTTTCTTT. It is translated as CASSPGQGVRFTEAFF.

V is TRBV7-9 and J is TRBJ2-7; no clear D. The germline gives CDR1 SEHNR, CDR2 FQNEAQ (reference sequence). CDR3 size: 12 residues. The V end was cut by 1 base, the J end by 6 bases, with 7 bases between. CDR3 sequence: CASSLEMREQYF. The CDR3, as DNA: TGTGCCAGCAGCTTAGAAATGCGCGAGCAGTACTTC.

DNA of the CDR3: TGTGCCAGCAGCTTAGGACCGGGAGAGCAGTACTTC. Translating gives CASSLGPGEQYF. This chain links TRBV11-2 with TRBJ2-7; D might be TRBD2 (5 bases). CDR3 length: 12 residues. V was pared by 1 base and J by 7 bases, with 8 bases between. Germline CDR1 is SGHAT and CDR2 is FQNNGV.

In its sample, this clone was seen once. The chain recombines TRBV25-1 with TRBJ2-5; 9 bases agree with TRBD1. Per germline, CDR1 MGHDK and CDR2 SYGVNS. This CDR3 is 14 amino acids long. J lost 5 bases, V lost 4 bases, and 5 bases had no gene match. Here the CDR3 reads CASSAGQGEETQYF. CDR3 nucleotides: TGTGCCAGCAGTGCGGGACAGGGCGAGGAGACCCAGTACTTC.

The chain has TRBV19 and TRBJ1-2, with a weak D call TRBD1 (5 bases). CDR3 size: 14 residues. V gave up 5 bases and J gave up 8 bases, with 18 bases separating them. CDR1 is LNHDA and CDR2 is SQIVND in the germline V gene (reference sequence). The CDR3 sequence: CASSPGTQVGGYTF. CDR3 nucleotide sequence: TGTGCCAGTAGTCCTGGGACTCAAGTGGGGGGCTACACCTTC.

The CDR3 reads CASSLDDRAYEQYF. In DNA, the CDR3 is TGCGCCAGCAGCTTGGATGACAGAGCCTACGAGCAGTACTTC. The rearrangement joins TRBV5-1 to TRBJ2-5; weak D call: TRBD1 (5 bases). TRBJ2-7 explains the end of the DNA better; the J call may be wrong. The CDR3 length is 14 residues. From germline, CDR1 is SGHRS and CDR2 YFSETQ.

This clone was picked up one time. The chain couples TRBV11-2 to TRBJ2-7; 8 positions agree with TRBD2. V shed 1 base, J shed 4 bases, and the junction held 9 bases outside the gene matches. CDR3 length: 16 residues. Germline V gene sequence: CDR1 SGHAT, CDR2 FQNNGV. The CDR3: CASSLVSAGGGYEQYF. In DNA, the CDR3 is TGTGCCAGCAGCTTAGTCTCTGCGGGGGGAGGTTACGAGCAGTACTTC.

The rearrangement uses TRBV2 and TRBJ1-1; 9 nucleotides match TRBD1. In germline, CDR1 is SNHLY, CDR2 FYNNEI. The CDR3 extends over 13 amino acids. The V and J ends lost 7 bases and 6 bases, in that order; junction bases with no gene match: 6. Written as DNA, the CDR3 is TGTGCCAGCAACTACAGGGGGCAGGCTGAAGCTTTCTTT. Translating gives CASNYRGQAEAFF.

This clone was detected a few times. The CDR3 protein is CASSQDLGRNSNQPQHF. CDR3 DNA sequence: TGCGCCAGCAGCCAAGATCTTGGCAGAAATAGCAATCAGCCCCAGCATTTT. This chain joins TRBV4-3 and TRBJ1-5; D not certain. V dropped 0 bases and J dropped 0 bases, with 12 bases sitting between them. This CDR3 is built from 17 residues. The germline V gene encodes CDR1 LGHNA and CDR2 YSLEER.

J is TRBJ2-7 and V is TRBV19, with D perhaps matching TRBD1 (6 bases). Germline values: CDR1 LNHDA, CDR2 SQIVND (reference sequence). This CDR3 contains 17 residues. The V and J ends lost 2 bases and 4 bases respectively, with 21 bases between them. The CDR3 DNA is TGTGCCAGTAGTATAATGAAGTTTTGGGGGCTCCCTTACGAGCAGTACTTC. It codes for CASSIMKFWGLPYEQYF.

The CDR3 DNA sequence: TGTGCCAGCAGCTTATTCGGGGGTAAAGAGACCCAGTACTTC. Translation: CASSLFGGKETQYF. The V and J genes are TRBV7-9 and TRBJ2-5, with D perhaps matching TRBD2 (6 bases). Trimming shortened V by 2 bases and J by 3 bases, and 10 bases separated the two germline ends. This CDR3 comprises 14 residues. Germline CDR1 and CDR2: SEHNR and FQNEAQ (reference sequence).

This rearrangement joins TRBV27 to TRBJ2-6; 10 nucleotides agree with TRBD1. The germline V gene encodes CDR1 MNHEY and CDR2 SMNVEV (reference sequence). The ends lost 6 bases at V and 0 bases at J; junction bases unmatched: 2. The CDR3 contains 16 residues. The CDR3 DNA reads as TGTGCCAGCAGGGGACAGGGGAGCTCTGGGGCCAACGTCCTGACTTTC. It encodes CASRGQGSSGANVLTF.

The chain carries TRBV5-1 and TRBJ2-5; possible D gene TRBD1, 5 bases. The end of the DNA fits TRBJ2-7 better, so the J call may be wrong. In germline, CDR1 is SGHRS, CDR2 YFSETQ. The CDR3 sequence is 15 residues long. CDR3 residues: CASSLSTGSSYEQYF. The CDR3 nucleotides are TGCGCCAGCAGCTTGAGTACAGGCTCATCCTACGAGCAGTACTTC.

The chain combines TRBV28 with TRBJ2-7; 7 bases map to TRBD2. J lost 4 bases, V lost 3 bases, and 6 bases had no gene match. Germline-derived CDR1 and CDR2 are MDHEN and SYDVKM. This CDR3 is 14 amino acids long. The DNA for the CDR3 is TGTGCCAGCAGTTTCCCACTAGCGCTATACGAGCAGTACTTC. It encodes CASSFPLALYEQYF.